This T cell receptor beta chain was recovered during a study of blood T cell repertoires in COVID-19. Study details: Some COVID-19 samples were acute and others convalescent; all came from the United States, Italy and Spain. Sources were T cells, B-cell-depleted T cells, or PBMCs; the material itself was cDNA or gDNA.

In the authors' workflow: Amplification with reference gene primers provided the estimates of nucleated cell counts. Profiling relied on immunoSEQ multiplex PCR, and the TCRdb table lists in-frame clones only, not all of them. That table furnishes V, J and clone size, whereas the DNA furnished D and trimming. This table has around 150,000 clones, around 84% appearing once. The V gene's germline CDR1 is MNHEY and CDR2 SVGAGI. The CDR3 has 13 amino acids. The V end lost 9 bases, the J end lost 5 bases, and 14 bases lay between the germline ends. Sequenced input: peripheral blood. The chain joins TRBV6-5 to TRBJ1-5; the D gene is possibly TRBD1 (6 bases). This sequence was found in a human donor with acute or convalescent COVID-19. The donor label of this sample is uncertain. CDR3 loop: CASQQGRHQPQHF. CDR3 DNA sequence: TGTGCCAGTCAACAGGGTAGGCATCAGCCCCAGCATTTT.